Following are 4 T cell receptor beta chains from one sample sequenced in a study of blood T cell repertoires in COVID-19. Data came from immunoSEQ multiplex PCR; TCRdb stores just in-frame clones and leaves some out. The sample gives roughly 120,000 clones, 70% to 90% of which show up once; about 8% is in the top ten. The sequenced sample was peripheral blood. All receptors come from a man between 65 and 85 years old who had recovered from COVID-19.

This clone was seen once. The rearrangement uses TRBV4-3 and TRBJ1-4; 8 bases are shared with TRBD1. J lost 8 bases, V lost 0 bases, and 11 bases had no gene match. Germline values: CDR1 LGHNA, CDR2 YSLEER. CDR3 length: 17 residues. CDR3: CASSQDRTSRGREKLFF. The DNA for the CDR3 is TGCGCCAGCAGCCAAGATCGGACAAGCAGGGGGCGCGAAAAACTGTTTTTT.

This clone was picked up one time. The V and J genes are TRBV19 and TRBJ2-7; 9 nucleotides agree with TRBD2. CDR1 is LNHDA and CDR2 is SQIVND in the germline V gene (reference sequence). The CDR3 is 15 residues long. J was trimmed by 6 bases and V by 6 bases; bases with no gene match: 12. The CDR3 nucleotides are TGTGCCAGTAGCCACGGGGATAGCGGGAGAAGCGAGCAGTACTTC. It yields the protein CASSHGDSGRSEQYF.

This clone has a handful of counts. The chain uses TRBV14 and TRBJ2-1, with 10 bases aligning to TRBD1. With V trimmed by 4 bases and J by 0 bases, 12 bases remained unmatched. CDR1 SGHDN and CDR2 FVKESK come from the germline V gene. The CDR3 runs 19 residues. The CDR3 reads CASSRLRGQGRSSYNEQFF. The CDR3 DNA follows: TGTGCCAGCAGCCGCCTAAGGGGACAGGGGCGAAGCTCCTACAATGAGCAGTTCTTC.

The chain employs TRBV6-5 and TRBJ2-5; 11 bases match TRBD1. V trimming: 2 bases; J trimming: 2 bases; junction bases outside the gene matches: 1. Germline CDR1 MNHEY, CDR2 SVGAGI. The CDR3 loop spans 15 amino acids. The CDR3 loop is CASSYGDRGQETQYF. CDR3 DNA: TGTGCCAGCAGTTACGGGGACAGGGGGCAAGAGACCCAGTACTTC.